These T cell receptor beta chains were read from a single sample in a study of shared clonotypes between healthy human individuals. This table comes from immunoSEQ multiplex PCR, and its TCRdb copy is limited to in-frame clones, with some not included. Here the sample spans around 1.5 million clones, 95% to 99% being singletons. What was sequenced was naive CD4+ T cells sorted from blood. The receptors come from a man aged 25 to 40 in good health. CDR3s include the opening cysteine and the closing phenylalanine or tryptophan. The order of the fields is V gene, D gene, clone size, J gene, CDR3 DNA, CDR3 protein. A D gene is named only where the DNA matches it firmly. Some rows mark clone size as missing; the rest say once, few, many or name a class of expanded clone.

v_gene: TRBV5-1; d_gene: TRBD1; abundance: -; j_gene: TRBJ2-7; CDR3nt: TGCGCCAGCAGCCATGGGACAGCTTCCTCCTACGAGCAGTACTTC; CDR3aa: CASSHGTASSYEQYF
v_gene: TRBV7-6; d_gene: -; abundance: -; j_gene: TRBJ2-2; CDR3nt: TGTGCCAGCACCCGGGGAGGACGAGGGTCCGGGGAGCTGTTTTTT; CDR3aa: CASTRGGRGSGELFF
v_gene: TRBV2; d_gene: -; abundance: -; j_gene: TRBJ2-3; CDR3nt: TGTGCCAGCAGTGGTATTGTGGGGAATGCAGATACGCAGTATTTT; CDR3aa: CASSGIVGNADTQYF
v_gene: TRBV7-6; d_gene: TRBD1; abundance: -; j_gene: TRBJ1-1; CDR3nt: TGTGCCAGCAGCTTAGTATTGGGCAGTATACAGGAAGGACAGGAGGAGGGAGCTTTCTTT; CDR3aa: CASSLVLGSIQEGQEEGAFF
v_gene: TRBV5-1; d_gene: -; abundance: -; j_gene: TRBJ1-2; CDR3nt: TGCGCCAGCAGCTCAATTTTAGGAAACTATGGCTACACCTTC; CDR3aa: CASSSILGNYGYTF
v_gene: TRBV5-8; d_gene: -; abundance: few; j_gene: TRBJ1-2; CDR3nt: TGTGCCAGCAGCCTTTGGACCGGTGATGGCTACACCTTC; CDR3aa: CASSLWTGDGYTF
v_gene: TRBV2; d_gene: TRBD2; abundance: -; j_gene: TRBJ2-7; CDR3nt: TGTGCCAGCAGCGATGGGACTACCTTCACCCCCTACGAGCAGTACTTC; CDR3aa: CASSDGTTFTPYEQYF
v_gene: TRBV7-9; d_gene: -; abundance: -; j_gene: TRBJ1-2; CDR3nt: TGTGCCAGCACCTACCCAGGAGCCAACTATGGCTACACCTTC; CDR3aa: CASTYPGANYGYTF
v_gene: TRBV9; d_gene: -; abundance: -; j_gene: TRBJ2-3; CDR3nt: TGTGCCAGCAGCGCAAGCCCCGGCGGGATGGGGCCAGATACGCAGTATTTT; CDR3aa: CASSASPGGMGPDTQYF
v_gene: TRBV5-6; d_gene: TRBD1; abundance: -; j_gene: TRBJ1-5; CDR3nt: TGTGCCAGCAGCTTGTGGCTATGGACAGGGGGCAATCAGCCCCAGCATTTT; CDR3aa: CASSLWLWTGGNQPQHF
v_gene: TRBV30; d_gene: -; abundance: -; j_gene: TRBJ2-3; CDR3nt: TGTGCCTGGAGTGTCGGGAGCACAGATACGCAGTATTTT; CDR3aa: CAWSVGSTDTQYF
v_gene: TRBV4-1; d_gene: -; abundance: -; j_gene: TRBJ2-3; CDR3nt: TGCGCCAGCAGCCGCAGCGTAAGGGCAGATACGCAGTATTTT; CDR3aa: CASSRSVRADTQYF
v_gene: TRBV19; d_gene: -; abundance: -; j_gene: TRBJ1-5; CDR3nt: TGTGCCAATAGTATCGACGGAGCCTTCAATCAGCCCCAGCATTTT; CDR3aa: CANSIDGAFNQPQHF
v_gene: TRBV6-5; d_gene: TRBD1; abundance: once; j_gene: TRBJ2-7; CDR3nt: TGTGCCAGTCGAATAGGACAGGGTCGAGACGAGCAGTACTTC; CDR3aa: CASRIGQGRDEQYF
v_gene: TRBV19; d_gene: -; abundance: -; j_gene: TRBJ2-7; CDR3nt: TGTGCCAGTAGTACCTACCCCGGGGGCGGCTACGAGCAGTACTTC; CDR3aa: CASSTYPGGGYEQYF
v_gene: TRBV6-5; d_gene: TRBD2; abundance: -; j_gene: TRBJ2-3; CDR3nt: TGTGCCAGCAGTTACTGGGGGGAGGGTACAGATACGCAGTATTTT; CDR3aa: CASSYWGEGTDTQYF
v_gene: TRBV2; d_gene: -; abundance: -; j_gene: TRBJ1-3; CDR3nt: TGTGCCAGCAGTGTTGGGTCTTCTGGAAACACCATATATTTT; CDR3aa: CASSVGSSGNTIYF
v_gene: TRBV18; d_gene: TRBD1; abundance: -; j_gene: TRBJ1-2; CDR3nt: TGTGCCAGCTCACCTATTGTGCCGGGACAGGGTAATGGCTACACCTTC; CDR3aa: CASSPIVPGQGNGYTF
v_gene: TRBV15; d_gene: -; abundance: -; j_gene: TRBJ1-2; CDR3nt: TGTGCCACCAGCTCACGGTCTATATTCCCGGCTGTCTACACCTTC; CDR3aa: CATSSRSIFPAVYTF
v_gene: TRBV18; d_gene: TRBD1; abundance: -; j_gene: TRBJ2-3; CDR3nt: TGTGCCAGCCGAACAGGGGGCTTGGGCACAGATACGCAGTATTTT; CDR3aa: CASRTGGLGTDTQYF
v_gene: TRBV5-1; d_gene: TRBD2; abundance: -; j_gene: TRBJ2-1; CDR3nt: TGCGCCAGCAGCTCTAGCGGGAGGTACAATGAGCAGTTCTTC; CDR3aa: CASSSSGRYNEQFF
v_gene: TRBV29-1; d_gene: TRBD1; abundance: -; j_gene: TRBJ2-1; CDR3nt: TGCAGCGTTGTTTCACAGGGGAACCGGCATGAGCAGTTCTTC; CDR3aa: CSVVSQGNRHEQFF
v_gene: TRBV7-6; d_gene: -; abundance: -; j_gene: TRBJ2-5; CDR3nt: TGTGCCAGCAGCGGATCCCAGGAACACCAAGAGACCCAGTACTTC; CDR3aa: CASSGSQEHQETQYF
v_gene: TRBV10-3; d_gene: -; abundance: -; j_gene: TRBJ1-2; CDR3nt: TGTGCCATCAGTGAAGGGGGAGGGAACTATGGCTACACCTTC; CDR3aa: CAISEGGGNYGYTF
v_gene: TRBV6-1; d_gene: -; abundance: -; j_gene: TRBJ1-5; CDR3nt: TGTGCCAGCACAGACAGTCGATCAGATCAGCCCCAGCATTTT; CDR3aa: CASTDSRSDQPQHF
v_gene: TRBV5-1; d_gene: TRBD1; abundance: -; j_gene: TRBJ2-1; CDR3nt: TGCGCCAGCAGAGGACAGGGGGTGGGCAATGAGCAGTTCTTC; CDR3aa: CASRGQGVGNEQFF
v_gene: TRBV7-3; d_gene: TRBD2; abundance: -; j_gene: TRBJ2-1; CDR3nt: TGTGCCAGCAGCTTAAATCCGGGAGGGCCGCATGAGCAGTTCTTC; CDR3aa: CASSLNPGGPHEQFF
v_gene: TRBV2; d_gene: TRBD2; abundance: -; j_gene: TRBJ2-2; CDR3nt: TGTGCCAGCAGTGTTATCGGCGGGGGAACCAACACCGGGGAGCTGTTTTTT; CDR3aa: CASSVIGGGTNTGELFF
v_gene: TRBV27; d_gene: -; abundance: -; j_gene: TRBJ1-1; CDR3nt: TGTGCCAGCAGGGCTAAGACATACGGGGGTAACACTGAAGCTTTCTTT; CDR3aa: CASRAKTYGGNTEAFF
v_gene: TRBV4-2; d_gene: -; abundance: -; j_gene: TRBJ1-2; CDR3nt: TGTGCCAGCAGCCCCGAGACAGTTGCGAACTATGGCTACACCTTC; CDR3aa: CASSPETVANYGYTF
v_gene: TRBV11-2; d_gene: -; abundance: -; j_gene: TRBJ2-6; CDR3nt: TGTGCCAGCAGCTCCCTACGAACGGCCAACGTCCTGACTTTC; CDR3aa: CASSSLRTANVLTF
v_gene: TRBV5-4; d_gene: -; abundance: -; j_gene: TRBJ1-2; CDR3nt: TGTGCCAGCAGCTTGGAACAGAACGCCTATGGCTACACCTTC; CDR3aa: CASSLEQNAYGYTF
v_gene: TRBV5-4; d_gene: -; abundance: once; j_gene: TRBJ1-2; CDR3nt: TGTGCCAGCAGCTCCCAGGGGACTGCTAACTATGGCTACACCTTC; CDR3aa: CASSSQGTANYGYTF
v_gene: TRBV5-1; d_gene: -; abundance: -; j_gene: TRBJ2-1; CDR3nt: TGCGCCAGCAGCTTGGGGAGGAATGAGCAGTTCTTC; CDR3aa: CASSLGRNEQFF
v_gene: TRBV30; d_gene: -; abundance: -; j_gene: TRBJ2-7; CDR3nt: TGTGCCTGGAGTGTACCGGGGGCCTACGAGCAGTACTTC; CDR3aa: CAWSVPGAYEQYF
v_gene: TRBV18; d_gene: -; abundance: -; j_gene: TRBJ2-7; CDR3nt: TGTGCCAGCTCAGGATCAGTTTCTTACGAGCAGTACTTC; CDR3aa: CASSGSVSYEQYF
v_gene: TRBV7-6; d_gene: TRBD1; abundance: -; j_gene: TRBJ2-3; CDR3nt: TGCGCCAGCAGCTTAGTCCAGTCCAGGGGGCTTACAGATACGCAGTATTTT; CDR3aa: CASSLVQSRGLTDTQYF
v_gene: TRBV29-1; d_gene: TRBD2; abundance: -; j_gene: TRBJ2-1; CDR3nt: TGCAGCGTCCAAACTAGCGGGAGAGGTAATGAGCAGTTCTTC; CDR3aa: CSVQTSGRGNEQFF
v_gene: TRBV2; d_gene: -; abundance: once; j_gene: TRBJ1-1; CDR3nt: TGTGCCAGCAGGTTGGAGGCCCCTGAAGCTTTCTTT; CDR3aa: CASRLEAPEAFF
v_gene: TRBV30; d_gene: -; abundance: -; j_gene: TRBJ1-1; CDR3nt: TGTGCCTGCGATACATTAGACAGGAACACTGAAGCTTTCTTT; CDR3aa: CACDTLDRNTEAFF
v_gene: TRBV2; d_gene: -; abundance: -; j_gene: TRBJ1-2; CDR3nt: TGTGCCAGCACGGGATTCCCTATCGGCTACACCTTC; CDR3aa: CASTGFPIGYTF
v_gene: TRBV7-7; d_gene: -; abundance: -; j_gene: TRBJ2-7; CDR3nt: TGTGCCAGCAGCTTAACGATTGGAGGATCCTACGAGCAGTACTTC; CDR3aa: CASSLTIGGSYEQYF
v_gene: TRBV29-1; d_gene: TRBD1; abundance: -; j_gene: TRBJ2-7; CDR3nt: TGCAGCGTATCGGGACAGCTCTACGAGCAGTACTTC; CDR3aa: CSVSGQLYEQYF
v_gene: TRBV4-1; d_gene: -; abundance: -; j_gene: TRBJ2-3; CDR3nt: TGCGCCAGCAGCCAAGAAGGTGTCACAGATACGCAGTATTTT; CDR3aa: CASSQEGVTDTQYF
v_gene: TRBV2; d_gene: TRBD2; abundance: -; j_gene: TRBJ2-7; CDR3nt: TGTGCCAGCGGCGGACTAGCGGATATTCTGGCTGGGGAGCAGTACTTC; CDR3aa: CASGGLADILAGEQYF
v_gene: TRBV5-1; d_gene: TRBD1; abundance: -; j_gene: TRBJ2-1; CDR3nt: TGCGCCAGCAGCCAAGGGACAGGCAGTGAGCAGTTCTTC; CDR3aa: CASSQGTGSEQFF
v_gene: TRBV6-4; d_gene: TRBD1; abundance: -; j_gene: TRBJ1-2; CDR3nt: TGTGCCAGCAGGGGGACAGGTTTAGGTGGCTACACCTTC; CDR3aa: CASRGTGLGGYTF
v_gene: TRBV10-1; d_gene: -; abundance: -; j_gene: TRBJ2-3; CDR3nt: TGCGCCAGCAGTGAGACTCCCGGGACGAGCACAGATACGCAGTATTTT; CDR3aa: CASSETPGTSTDTQYF
v_gene: TRBV27; d_gene: TRBD1; abundance: once; j_gene: TRBJ1-3; CDR3nt: TGTGCCAGCAGTTTATCGGGACAGATCTCTGGAAACACCATATATTTT; CDR3aa: CASSLSGQISGNTIYF
v_gene: TRBV28; d_gene: -; abundance: -; j_gene: TRBJ1-1; CDR3nt: TGTGCCAGCAGTTCTCCGCAAGGGCCTGGAAGGGCTTTCTTT; CDR3aa: CASSSPQGPGRAFF
v_gene: TRBV11-2; d_gene: -; abundance: -; j_gene: TRBJ2-7; CDR3nt: TGTGCCAGCACCTACACAAAACCATCAGGGACCGGCGCCTACGAGCAGTACTTC; CDR3aa: CASTYTKPSGTGAYEQYF
v_gene: TRBV29-1; d_gene: TRBD1; abundance: -; j_gene: TRBJ2-3; CDR3nt: TGCAGCTCGGGACAGGGTGTAAGTGGAGATACGCAGTATTTT; CDR3aa: CSSGQGVSGDTQYF
v_gene: TRBV11-3; d_gene: TRBD2; abundance: -; j_gene: TRBJ2-5; CDR3nt: TGTGCCAGCAGCTTAGCTCACCGGACTAGCAGCCAAGAGACCCAGTACTTC; CDR3aa: CASSLAHRTSSQETQYF
v_gene: TRBV9; d_gene: TRBD2; abundance: -; j_gene: TRBJ2-5; CDR3nt: TGTGCCAGCAGCGCCATAACTAGCGGGATGGAGACCCAGTACTTC; CDR3aa: CASSAITSGMETQYF
v_gene: TRBV7-2; d_gene: TRBD2; abundance: -; j_gene: TRBJ2-2; CDR3nt: TGTGCCAGCAGCCGCGGGAGGGTTTACACCGGGGAGCTGTTTTTT; CDR3aa: CASSRGRVYTGELFF